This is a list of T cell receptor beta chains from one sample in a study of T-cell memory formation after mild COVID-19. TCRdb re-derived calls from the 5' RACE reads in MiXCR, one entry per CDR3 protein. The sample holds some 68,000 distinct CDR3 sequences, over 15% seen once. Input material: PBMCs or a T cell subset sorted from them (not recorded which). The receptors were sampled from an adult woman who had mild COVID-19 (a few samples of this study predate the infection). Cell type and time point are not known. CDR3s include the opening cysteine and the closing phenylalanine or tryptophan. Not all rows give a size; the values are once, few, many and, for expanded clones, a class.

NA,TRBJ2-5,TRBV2,CASKWQTQYF
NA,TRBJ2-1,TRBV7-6,CASSLVGLAGRRDNEQFF
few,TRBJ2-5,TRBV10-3,CAIRLSGTDETQYF
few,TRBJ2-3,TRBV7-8,CASGYSGGASDTQYF
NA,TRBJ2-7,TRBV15,CATSRERPRGAGYYEQYF
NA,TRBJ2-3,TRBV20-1,CSARLDTQYF
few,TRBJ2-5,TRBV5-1,CASSRGTSGPRTQYF
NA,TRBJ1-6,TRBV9,CASSVGNYNSPLHF
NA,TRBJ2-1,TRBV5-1,CASSLGTGGDEQFF
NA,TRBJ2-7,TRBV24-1,CATSDTGDLAYEQYF
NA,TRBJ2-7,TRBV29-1,CSVEYGVGEQYF
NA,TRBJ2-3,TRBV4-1,CASSGGTGSDTQYF
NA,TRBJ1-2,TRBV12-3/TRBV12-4,CASFRGGGYGYTF
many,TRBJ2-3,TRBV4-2,CASRSAGGEGDTQYF
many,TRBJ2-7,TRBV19,CASKPVAGGYEQYF
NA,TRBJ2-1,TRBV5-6,CASSLSQEFNEQFF
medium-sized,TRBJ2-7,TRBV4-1,CASSHPGTHEQYF
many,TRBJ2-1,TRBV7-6,CASSLLEGPHNEQFF
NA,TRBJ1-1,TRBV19,CASSIGGFGTVNTEAFF
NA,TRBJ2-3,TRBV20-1,CSAPFGGSSTDTQYF
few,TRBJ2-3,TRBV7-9,CASSPRFGDRRDTDTQYF
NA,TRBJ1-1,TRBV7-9,CASSSWAVNTEAFF
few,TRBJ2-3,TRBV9,CASSNPTSRLADVDTQYF
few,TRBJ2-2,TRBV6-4,CASSDGTGGTGELFF
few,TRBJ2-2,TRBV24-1,CATSDLDRDTGELFF
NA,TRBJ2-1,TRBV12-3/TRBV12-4,CASSAGTYNEQFF
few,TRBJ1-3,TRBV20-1,CSAHQVGSGNTIYF
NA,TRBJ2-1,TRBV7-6,CASSLDLGESGQFF
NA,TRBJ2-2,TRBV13,CASSTRGNTGELFF
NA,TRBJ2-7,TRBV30,CAWSVGQGAYEQYF
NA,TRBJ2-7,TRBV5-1,CASSLTEGQYEQYF
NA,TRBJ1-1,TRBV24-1,CATSDLTGGDYTEAFF
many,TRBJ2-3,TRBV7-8,CASSLVRGYTDTQYF
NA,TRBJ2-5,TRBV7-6,CASSLVLAGVETQYF
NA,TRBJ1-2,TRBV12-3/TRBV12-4,CASRNGLLSYGYTF
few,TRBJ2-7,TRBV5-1,CASSLAGQVGPYEQYF
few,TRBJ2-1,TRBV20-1,CSARLNNEQFF
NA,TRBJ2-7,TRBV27,CASSSTQSPFSYEQYF
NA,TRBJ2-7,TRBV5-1,CASSFGGNYEQYF
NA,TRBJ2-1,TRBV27,CASSFGIAVHEQFF
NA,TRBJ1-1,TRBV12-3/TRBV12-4,CASSVDRGLNTEAFF
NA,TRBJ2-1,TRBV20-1,CSADGAGNEQFF
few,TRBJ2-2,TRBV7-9,CASSSLRGWTGELFF
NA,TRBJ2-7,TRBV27,CASRLLPGQSTYEQYF
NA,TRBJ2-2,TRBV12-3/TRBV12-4,CASSQSLRGGTGELFF
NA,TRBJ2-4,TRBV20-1,CSARVETKNIQYF
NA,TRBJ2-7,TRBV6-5,CASSSIDRGILSYEQYF
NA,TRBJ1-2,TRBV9,CASSASREEANYGYTF
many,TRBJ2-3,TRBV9,CASSVSGTANTQYF
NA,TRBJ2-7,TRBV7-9,CASSSTLYEQYF
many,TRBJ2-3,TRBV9,CASSSLAGGYSTDTQYF
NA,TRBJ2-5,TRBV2,CASSIGQGTGETQYF
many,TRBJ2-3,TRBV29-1,CSVGHRASTDTQYF
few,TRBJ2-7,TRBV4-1,CASSVPGTGREQYF
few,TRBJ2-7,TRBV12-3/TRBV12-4,CASSLVRLPYEQYF
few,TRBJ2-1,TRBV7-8,CASSSTGGGIYNEQFF
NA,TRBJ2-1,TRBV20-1,CSARGFQAGDYNEQFF
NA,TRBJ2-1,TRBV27,CASPPSEQGYNEQFF
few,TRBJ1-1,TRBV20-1,CSAIARTGVTEAFF